This T cell receptor (beta chain) was sequenced during a study of blood T cells in healthy people across ages. The CDR3 is 13 residues long. Germline loops: CDR1 KGHDR, CDR2 SFDVKD. The V and J ends lost 9 bases and 1 base respectively, with 8 bases between them. Primers used in a second PCR of roughly 6 to 12 cycles were a sample-barcoded 5' primer and a J-beta primer mix. MiXCR was run by TCRdb on the 5' RACE reads, yielding one entry per CDR3 protein. The sample has around 1,700,000 distinct CDR3 sequences; over 25% are singletons. The rearrangement joins TRBV24-1 to TRBJ2-2, with D unresolved. Specimen: blood. The TCR comes from a woman aged 30 to 39 in good health. The DNA for the CDR3 is TGTGCCACCCAAGCAAAGAACACCGGGGAGCTGTTTTTT. This translates into CATQAKNTGELFF.